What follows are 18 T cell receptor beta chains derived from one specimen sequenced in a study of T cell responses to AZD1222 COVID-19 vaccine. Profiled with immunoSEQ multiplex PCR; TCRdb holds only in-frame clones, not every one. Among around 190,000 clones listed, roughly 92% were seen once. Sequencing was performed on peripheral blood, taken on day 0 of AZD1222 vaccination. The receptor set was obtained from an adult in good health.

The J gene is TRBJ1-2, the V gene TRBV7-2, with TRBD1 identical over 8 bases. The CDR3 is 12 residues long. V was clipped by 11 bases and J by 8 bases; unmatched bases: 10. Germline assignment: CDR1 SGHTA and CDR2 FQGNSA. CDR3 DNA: TGTGCCGGGGGGACAGGCGGCTGGGGCTACACCTTC. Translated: CAGGTGGWGYTF.

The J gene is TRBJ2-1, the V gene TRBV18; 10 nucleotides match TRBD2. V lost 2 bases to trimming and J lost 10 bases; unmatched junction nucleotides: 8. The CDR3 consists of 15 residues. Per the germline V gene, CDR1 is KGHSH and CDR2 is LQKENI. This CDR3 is CASSPSGLAVEEQFF. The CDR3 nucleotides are TGTGCCAGCTCACCATCAGGACTAGCGGTGGAGGAGCAGTTCTTC.

CDR3 sequence: CASSYGGNTGELFF. CDR3 in DNA: TGTGCCAGCAGTTACGGCGGGAACACCGGGGAGCTGTTTTTT. V gene TRBV6-5 combines with J gene TRBJ2-2, with D unresolved. Germline V gene lookup returns CDR1 MNHEY and CDR2 SVGAGI. Trimming removed 2 bases from V and 1 base from J, with 5 bases in between. This CDR3 is 14 amino acids long.

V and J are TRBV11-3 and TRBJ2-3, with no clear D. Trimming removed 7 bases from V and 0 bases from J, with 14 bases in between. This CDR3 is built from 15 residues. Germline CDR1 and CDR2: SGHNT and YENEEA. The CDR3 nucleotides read TGTGCCAGCACCCAAGGTACCGCAAGCACAGATACGCAGTATTTT. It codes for CASTQGTASTDTQYF.

The CDR3 DNA sequence: TGTGCCAGCAGTGAATCGGTAACAGGGGCTAACTATGGCTACACCTTC. This codes for CASSESVTGANYGYTF. The chain is built from TRBV6-1 and TRBJ1-2; 7 positions agree with TRBD1. CDR1 is MNHNS and CDR2 is SASEGT in the germline V gene. There are 16 residues in the CDR3. The V gene end was trimmed by 2 bases and the J gene end by 0 bases; junction bases not matched to a gene: 6.

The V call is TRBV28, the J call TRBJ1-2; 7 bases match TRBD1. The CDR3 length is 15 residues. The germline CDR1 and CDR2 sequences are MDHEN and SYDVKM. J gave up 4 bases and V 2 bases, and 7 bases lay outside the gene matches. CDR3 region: CASSLRQGRGYGYTF. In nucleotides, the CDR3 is TGTGCCAGCAGTTTACGACAGGGTAGAGGCTATGGCTACACCTTC.

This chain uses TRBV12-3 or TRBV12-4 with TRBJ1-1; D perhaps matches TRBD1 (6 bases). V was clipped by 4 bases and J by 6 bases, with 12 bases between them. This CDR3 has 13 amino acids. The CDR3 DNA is TGTGCCAGCAGTTCAACAGGGTTCTCTGAAGCTTTCTTT. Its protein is CASSSTGFSEAFF.

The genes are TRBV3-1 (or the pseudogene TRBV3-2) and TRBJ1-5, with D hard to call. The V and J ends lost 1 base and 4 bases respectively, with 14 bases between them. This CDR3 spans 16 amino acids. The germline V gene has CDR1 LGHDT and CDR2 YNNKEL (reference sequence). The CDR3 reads CASSQGVGQFNQPQHF. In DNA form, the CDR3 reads TGTGCCAGCAGCCAAGGGGTAGGGCAGTTTAATCAGCCCCAGCATTTT.

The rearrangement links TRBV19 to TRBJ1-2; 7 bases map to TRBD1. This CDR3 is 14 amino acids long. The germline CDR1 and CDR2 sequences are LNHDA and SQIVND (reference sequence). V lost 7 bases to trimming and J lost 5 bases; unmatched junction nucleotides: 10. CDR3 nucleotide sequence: TGTGCCAGTAACGAAGGGGGCTTTCGGTATGGCTACACCTTC. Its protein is CASNEGGFRYGYTF.

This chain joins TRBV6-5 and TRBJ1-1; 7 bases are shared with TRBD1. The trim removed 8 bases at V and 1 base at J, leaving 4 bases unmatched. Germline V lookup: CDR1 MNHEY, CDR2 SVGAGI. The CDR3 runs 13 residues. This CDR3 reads CASAGQPNTEAFF. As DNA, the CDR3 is TGTGCCAGCGCGGGACAGCCGAACACTGAAGCTTTCTTT.

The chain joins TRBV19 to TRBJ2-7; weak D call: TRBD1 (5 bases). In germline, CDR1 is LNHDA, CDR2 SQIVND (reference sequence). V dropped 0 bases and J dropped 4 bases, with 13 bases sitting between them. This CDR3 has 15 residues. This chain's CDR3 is CASSIDGVGAYEQYF. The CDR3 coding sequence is TGTGCCAGTAGTATAGATGGAGTAGGGGCTTACGAGCAGTACTTC.

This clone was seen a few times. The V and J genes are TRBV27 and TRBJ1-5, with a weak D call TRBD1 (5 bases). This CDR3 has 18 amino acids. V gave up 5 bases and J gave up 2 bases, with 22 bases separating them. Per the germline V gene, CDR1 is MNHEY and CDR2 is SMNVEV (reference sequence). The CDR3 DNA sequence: TGTGCCAGCAGTCCCACCCCTCGGGGGGAGCGGGGCAATCAGCCCCAGCATTTT. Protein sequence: CASSPTPRGERGNQPQHF.

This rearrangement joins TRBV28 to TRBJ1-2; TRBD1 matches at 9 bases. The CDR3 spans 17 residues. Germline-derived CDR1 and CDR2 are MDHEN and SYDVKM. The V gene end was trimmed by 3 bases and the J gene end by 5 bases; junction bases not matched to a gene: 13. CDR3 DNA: TGTGCCAGCAGTTTGGTTGGGGACAGGGACCGCCCATATGGCTACACCTTC. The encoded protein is CASSLVGDRDRPYGYTF.

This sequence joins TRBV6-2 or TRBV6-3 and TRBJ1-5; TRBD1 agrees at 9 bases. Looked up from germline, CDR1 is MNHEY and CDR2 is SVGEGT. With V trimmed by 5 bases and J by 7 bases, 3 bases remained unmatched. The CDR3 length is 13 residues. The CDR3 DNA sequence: TGTGCCAGCAGTCGACAGGGGGGACAGCCCCAGCATTTT. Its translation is CASSRQGGQPQHF.

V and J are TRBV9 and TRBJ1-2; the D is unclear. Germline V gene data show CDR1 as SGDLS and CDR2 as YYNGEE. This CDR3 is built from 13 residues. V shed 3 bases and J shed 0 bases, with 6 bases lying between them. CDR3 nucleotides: TGTGCCAGCAGCGGTCCCACTAACTATGGCTACACCTTC. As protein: CASSGPTNYGYTF.

In DNA form, the CDR3 reads TGTGCCAGCGATAGGTCGAAATACGAGCAGTACTTC. It codes for CASDRSKYEQYF. This chain connects TRBV6-5 to TRBJ2-7; D gene uncertain. CDR3 size: 12 residues. Germline V gene sequence: CDR1 MNHEY, CDR2 SVGAGI. Trimming removed 8 bases from V and 4 bases from J, with 12 bases in between.

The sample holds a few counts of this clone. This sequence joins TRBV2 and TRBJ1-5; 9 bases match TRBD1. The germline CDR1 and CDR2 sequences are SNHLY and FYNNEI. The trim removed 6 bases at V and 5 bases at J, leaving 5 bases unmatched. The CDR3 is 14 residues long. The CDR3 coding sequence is TGTGCCAGCAGCCGGGGACAGGGTCATCAGCCCCAGCATTTT. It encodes CASSRGQGHQPQHF.

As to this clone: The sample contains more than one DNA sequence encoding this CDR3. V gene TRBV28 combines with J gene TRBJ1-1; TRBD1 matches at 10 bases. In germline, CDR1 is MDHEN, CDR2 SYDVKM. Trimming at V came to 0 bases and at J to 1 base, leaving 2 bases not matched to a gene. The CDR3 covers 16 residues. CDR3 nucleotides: TGTGCCAGCAGTTTATGGACAGGGGGCCGGAACACTGAAGCTTTCTTT. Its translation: CASSLWTGGRNTEAFF.